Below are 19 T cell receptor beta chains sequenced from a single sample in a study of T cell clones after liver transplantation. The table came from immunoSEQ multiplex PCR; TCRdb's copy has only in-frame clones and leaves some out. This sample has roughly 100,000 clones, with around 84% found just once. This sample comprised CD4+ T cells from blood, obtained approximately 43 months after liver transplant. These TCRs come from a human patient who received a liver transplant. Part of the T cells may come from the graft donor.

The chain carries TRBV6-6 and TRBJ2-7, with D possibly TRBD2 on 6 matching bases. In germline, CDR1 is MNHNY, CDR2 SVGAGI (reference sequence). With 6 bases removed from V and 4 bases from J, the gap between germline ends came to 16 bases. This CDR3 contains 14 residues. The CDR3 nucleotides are TGTGCCAGCAGCCCCTGGGGGGAAACTTACGAGCAGTACTTC. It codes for CASSPWGETYEQYF.

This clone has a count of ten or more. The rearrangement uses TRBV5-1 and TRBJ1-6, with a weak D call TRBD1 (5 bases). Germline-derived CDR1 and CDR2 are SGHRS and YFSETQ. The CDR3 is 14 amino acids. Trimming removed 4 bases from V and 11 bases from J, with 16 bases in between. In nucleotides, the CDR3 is TGCGCCAGCAGCCTAATTGGGCAGGGAACACCCCTCCACTTT. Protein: CASSLIGQGTPLHF.

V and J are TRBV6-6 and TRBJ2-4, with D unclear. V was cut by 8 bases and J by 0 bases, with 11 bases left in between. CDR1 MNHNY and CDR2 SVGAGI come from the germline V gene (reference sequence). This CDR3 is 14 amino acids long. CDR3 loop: CASRDSLAKNIQYF. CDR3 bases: TGTGCCAGCCGCGACTCATTAGCCAAAAACATTCAGTACTTC.

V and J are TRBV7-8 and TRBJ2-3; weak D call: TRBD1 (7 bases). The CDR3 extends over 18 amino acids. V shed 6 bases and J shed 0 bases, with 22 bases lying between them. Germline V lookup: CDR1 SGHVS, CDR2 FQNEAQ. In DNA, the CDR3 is TGTGCCAGCAGTGGGCGGGACAGTTGGGAGCCAAGCACAGATACGCAGTATTTT. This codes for CASSGRDSWEPSTDTQYF.

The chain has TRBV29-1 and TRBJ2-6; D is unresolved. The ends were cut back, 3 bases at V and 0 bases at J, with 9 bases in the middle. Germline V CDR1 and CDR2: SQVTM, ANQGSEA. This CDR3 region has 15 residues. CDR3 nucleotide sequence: TGCAGCGTTGATTGGCAGGACTCTGGGGCCAACGTCCTGACTTTC. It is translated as CSVDWQDSGANVLTF.

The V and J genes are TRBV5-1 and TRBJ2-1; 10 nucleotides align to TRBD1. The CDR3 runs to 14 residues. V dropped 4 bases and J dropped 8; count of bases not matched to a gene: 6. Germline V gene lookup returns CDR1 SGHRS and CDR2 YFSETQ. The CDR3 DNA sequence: TGCGCCAGCAGCCCAGGACAGGGGGAGGATGAGCAGTTCTTC. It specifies CASSPGQGEDEQFF.

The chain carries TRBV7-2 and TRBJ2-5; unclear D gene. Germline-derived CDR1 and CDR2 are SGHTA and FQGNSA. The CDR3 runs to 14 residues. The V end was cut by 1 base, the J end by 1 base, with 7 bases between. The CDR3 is CASSLVGGQETQYF. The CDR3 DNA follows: TGTGCCAGCAGCTTAGTAGGCGGCCAAGAGACCCAGTACTTC.

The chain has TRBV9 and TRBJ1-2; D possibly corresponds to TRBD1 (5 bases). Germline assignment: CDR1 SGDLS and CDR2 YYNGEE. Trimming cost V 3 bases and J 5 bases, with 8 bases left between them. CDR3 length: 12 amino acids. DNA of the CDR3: TGTGCCAGCAGCGGCGGGGGGTATGGCTACACCTTC. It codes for CASSGGGYGYTF.

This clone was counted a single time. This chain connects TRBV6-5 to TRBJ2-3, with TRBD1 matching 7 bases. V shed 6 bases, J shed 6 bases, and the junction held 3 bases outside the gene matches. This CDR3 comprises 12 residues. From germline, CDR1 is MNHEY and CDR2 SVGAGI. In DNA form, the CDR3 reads TGTGCCAGCAGCCACAGGGGTGATACGCAGTATTTT. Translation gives CASSHRGDTQYF.

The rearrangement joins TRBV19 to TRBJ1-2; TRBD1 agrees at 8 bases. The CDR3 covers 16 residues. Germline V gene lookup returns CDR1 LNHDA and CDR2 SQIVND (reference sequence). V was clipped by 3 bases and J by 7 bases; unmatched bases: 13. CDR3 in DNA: TGTGCCAGTAGTATGGGGGCACCGACAGGGGACGGTGGCTACACCTTC. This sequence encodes CASSMGAPTGDGGYTF.

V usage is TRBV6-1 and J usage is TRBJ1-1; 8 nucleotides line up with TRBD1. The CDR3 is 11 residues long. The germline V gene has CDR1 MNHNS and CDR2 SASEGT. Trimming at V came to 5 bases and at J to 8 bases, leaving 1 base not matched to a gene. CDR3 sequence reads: CASSRQGEAFF. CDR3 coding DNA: TGTGCCAGCAGTAGACAGGGGGAAGCTTTCTTT.

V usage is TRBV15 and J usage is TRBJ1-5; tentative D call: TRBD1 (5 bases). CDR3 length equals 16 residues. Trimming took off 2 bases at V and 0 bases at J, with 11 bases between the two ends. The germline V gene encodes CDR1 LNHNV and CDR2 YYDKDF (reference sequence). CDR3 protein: CATSRTDTLSNQPQHF. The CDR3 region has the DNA TGTGCCACCAGCAGAACGGACACCCTTAGCAATCAGCCCCAGCATTTT.

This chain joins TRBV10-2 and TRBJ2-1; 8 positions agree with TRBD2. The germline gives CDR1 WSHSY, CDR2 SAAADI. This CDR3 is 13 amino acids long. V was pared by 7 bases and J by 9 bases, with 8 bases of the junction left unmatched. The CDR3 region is CASKEREFGEQFF. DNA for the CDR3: TGCGCCAGCAAGGAGCGGGAGTTTGGTGAGCAGTTCTTC.

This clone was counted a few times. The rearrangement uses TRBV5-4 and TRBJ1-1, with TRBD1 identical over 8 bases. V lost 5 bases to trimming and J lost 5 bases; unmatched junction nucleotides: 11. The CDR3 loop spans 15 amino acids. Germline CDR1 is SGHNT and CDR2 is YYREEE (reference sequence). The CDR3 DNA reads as TGTGCCAGCAGTCTTGAGACAGGGGTTCAAACTGAAGCTTTCTTT. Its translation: CASSLETGVQTEAFF. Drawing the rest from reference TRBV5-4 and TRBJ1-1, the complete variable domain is ETGVTQSPTHLIKTRGQQVTLRCSSQSGHNTVSWYQQALGQGPQFIFQYYREEENGRGNFPPRFSGLQFPNYSSELNVNALELDDSALYLCASSLETGVQTEAFFGQGTRLTVV.

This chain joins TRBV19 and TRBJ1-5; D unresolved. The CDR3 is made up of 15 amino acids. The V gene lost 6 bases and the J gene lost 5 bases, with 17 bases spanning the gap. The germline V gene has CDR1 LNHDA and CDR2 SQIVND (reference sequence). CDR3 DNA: TGTGCCAGTAGGGGAGGTTCCACTGGGCATCAGCCCCAGCATTTT. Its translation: CASRGGSTGHQPQHF.

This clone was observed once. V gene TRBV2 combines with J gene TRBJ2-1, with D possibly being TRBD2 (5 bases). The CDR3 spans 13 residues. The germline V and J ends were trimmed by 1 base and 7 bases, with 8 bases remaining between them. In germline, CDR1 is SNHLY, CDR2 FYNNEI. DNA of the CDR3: TGTGCCAGCAGTGAAGTAGCGCTTAATGAGCAGTTCTTC. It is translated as CASSEVALNEQFF.

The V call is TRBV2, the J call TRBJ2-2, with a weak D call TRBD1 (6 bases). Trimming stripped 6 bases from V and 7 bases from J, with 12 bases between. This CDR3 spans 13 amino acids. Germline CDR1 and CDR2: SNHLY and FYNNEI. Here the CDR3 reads CASRSQGGGELFF. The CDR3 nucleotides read TGTGCCAGCAGATCACAGGGTGGCGGGGAGCTGTTTTTT.

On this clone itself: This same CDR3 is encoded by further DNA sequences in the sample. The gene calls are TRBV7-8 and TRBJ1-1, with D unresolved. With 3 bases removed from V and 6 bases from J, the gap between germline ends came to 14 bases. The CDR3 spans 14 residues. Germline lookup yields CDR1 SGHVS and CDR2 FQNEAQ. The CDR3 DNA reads TGTGCCAGCAGCTTGGAGGGTTACAGATCTGAAGCTTTCTTT. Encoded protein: CASSLEGYRSEAFF.

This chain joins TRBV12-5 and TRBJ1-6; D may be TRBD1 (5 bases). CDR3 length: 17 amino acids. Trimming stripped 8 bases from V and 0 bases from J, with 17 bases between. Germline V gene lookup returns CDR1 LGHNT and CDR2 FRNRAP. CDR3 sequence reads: CASSRESGVSYNSPLHF. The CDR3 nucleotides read TGTGCTAGTAGCAGGGAGTCGGGGGTCTCCTATAATTCACCCCTCCACTTT.